This is a list of T cell receptor beta chains from one sample in a study of radiotherapy plus CTLA-4 blockade in lung cancer. Assay used: immunoSEQ multiplex PCR; TCRdb lists only in-frame clones, some missing. The table has around 70,000 clones, approximately 80% seen once. The specimen was peripheral blood, collected from a patient treated with radiotherapy plus ipilimumab. The receptors were gathered from a human donor with non-small cell lung cancer who had a partial response to radiotherapy plus ipilimumab. Both conserved end residues are part of each CDR3. A D gene is named only where the DNA matches it firmly. Expanded clones get a size class; other rows say once, few or many, or leave the size out.

D gene: TRBD2; clone size: -; V gene: TRBV19; J gene: TRBJ2-1; CDR3 protein: CASRELAGGRNEQFF; CDR3 DNA: TGTGCCAGTAGGGAGCTAGCGGGAGGGCGGAATGAGCAGTTCTTC
D gene: TRBD2; clone size: -; V gene: TRBV2; J gene: TRBJ2-7; CDR3 protein: CASSDGTSDRDEQYF; CDR3 DNA: TGTGCCAGCAGTGACGGGACTAGCGACAGGGACGAGCAGTACTTC
D gene: TRBD1; clone size: -; V gene: TRBV19; J gene: TRBJ2-5; CDR3 protein: CASSIGQVETQYF; CDR3 DNA: TGTGCCAGTAGTATTGGACAGGTGGAGACCCAGTACTTC
D gene: TRBD2; clone size: -; V gene: TRBV11-3; J gene: TRBJ2-2; CDR3 protein: CASSSGRENTGELFF; CDR3 DNA: TGTGCCAGCAGCTCCGGGAGGGAGAACACCGGGGAGCTGTTTTTT
D gene: TRBD2; clone size: -; V gene: TRBV19; J gene: TRBJ2-7; CDR3 protein: CASSIVAGDSYEQYF; CDR3 DNA: TGTGCCAGTAGTATAGTGGCGGGAGACTCCTACGAGCAGTACTTC
D gene: TRBD2; clone size: -; V gene: TRBV19; J gene: TRBJ2-3; CDR3 protein: CASGSGRSTDTQYF; CDR3 DNA: TGTGCCAGTGGAAGCGGGAGGTCGACAGATACGCAGTATTTT
D gene: -; clone size: -; V gene: TRBV11-2; J gene: TRBJ1-2; CDR3 protein: CASSLEADNGYTF; CDR3 DNA: TGTGCCAGCAGCTTAGAGGCAGACAATGGCTACACCTTC
D gene: -; clone size: -; V gene: TRBV19; J gene: TRBJ1-2; CDR3 protein: CASSLRYGYTF; CDR3 DNA: TGTGCCAGTAGTCTGCGCTATGGCTACACCTTC
D gene: TRBD2; clone size: -; V gene: TRBV7-2; J gene: TRBJ2-7; CDR3 protein: CASSLEVGAGAHEQYF; CDR3 DNA: TGTGCCAGCAGCTTAGAGGTCGGCGCGGGAGCACACGAGCAGTACTTC
D gene: TRBD1; clone size: few; V gene: TRBV5-5; J gene: TRBJ2-7; CDR3 protein: CASSSADRAYEQYF; CDR3 DNA: TGTGCCAGCAGCTCGGCGGACAGGGCCTACGAGCAGTACTTC
D gene: TRBD2; clone size: -; V gene: TRBV11-2; J gene: TRBJ2-4; CDR3 protein: CASSSPGLGGIQYF; CDR3 DNA: TGTGCCAGCAGCTCCCCCGGACTAGGAGGGATTCAGTACTTC
D gene: TRBD2; clone size: -; V gene: TRBV9; J gene: TRBJ2-2; CDR3 protein: CASSSPRREGTGELFF; CDR3 DNA: TGTGCCAGCAGCTCCCCCCGGCGGGAGGGCACCGGGGAGCTGTTTTTT
D gene: -; clone size: -; V gene: TRBV29-1; J gene: TRBJ1-4; CDR3 protein: CSALDSRNEKLFF; CDR3 DNA: TGCAGCGCCCTAGACAGCAGAAATGAAAAACTGTTTTTT
D gene: -; clone size: -; V gene: TRBV4-2; J gene: TRBJ2-1; CDR3 protein: CASSQGDTYNEQFF; CDR3 DNA: TGTGCCAGCAGCCAAGGGGACACCTACAATGAGCAGTTCTTC
D gene: -; clone size: -; V gene: TRBV2; J gene: TRBJ2-1; CDR3 protein: CASRQGYNEQFF; CDR3 DNA: TGTGCCAGCAGACAGGGCTACAATGAGCAGTTCTTC
D gene: TRBD1; clone size: -; V gene: TRBV14; J gene: TRBJ2-7; CDR3 protein: CASRAGTGAHEQYF; CDR3 DNA: TGTGCCAGCAGGGCCGGGACAGGGGCCCACGAGCAGTACTTC
D gene: TRBD1; clone size: -; V gene: TRBV2; J gene: TRBJ1-3; CDR3 protein: CASSRTGISGNTIYF; CDR3 DNA: TGTGCCAGCAGCAGGACAGGGATTAGCGGAAACACCATATATTTT
D gene: -; clone size: -; V gene: TRBV18; J gene: TRBJ2-3; CDR3 protein: CASSPAITDTQYF; CDR3 DNA: TGTGCCAGCTCACCAGCGATCACAGATACGCAGTATTTT
D gene: -; clone size: -; V gene: TRBV2; J gene: TRBJ2-1; CDR3 protein: CASILGADTYNEQFF; CDR3 DNA: TGTGCCAGCATTCTAGGGGCGGATACCTACAATGAGCAGTTCTTC
D gene: -; clone size: -; V gene: TRBV2; J gene: TRBJ2-7; CDR3 protein: CASKTDSPYEQYF; CDR3 DNA: TGTGCCAGCAAAACCGACAGTCCCTACGAGCAGTACTTC
D gene: TRBD1; clone size: few; V gene: TRBV5-4; J gene: TRBJ2-6; CDR3 protein: CASSPRDRVSNVLTF; CDR3 DNA: TGTGCCAGCAGCCCCCGGGACAGGGTTTCCAACGTCCTGACTTTC
D gene: TRBD2; clone size: -; V gene: TRBV19; J gene: TRBJ2-2; CDR3 protein: CASSTRTSSRTGELFF; CDR3 DNA: TGTGCCAGTAGTACACGGACTAGCTCTCGCACCGGGGAGCTGTTTTTT
D gene: -; clone size: -; V gene: TRBV18; J gene: TRBJ2-2; CDR3 protein: CASSLITGELFF; CDR3 DNA: TGTGCCAGCTCACTAATTACCGGGGAGCTGTTTTTT
D gene: TRBD2; clone size: once; V gene: TRBV7-3; J gene: TRBJ2-5; CDR3 protein: CASSRGSSETQYF; CDR3 DNA: TGTGCCAGCAGCCGCGGGAGTTCTGAGACCCAGTACTTC
D gene: TRBD1; clone size: -; V gene: TRBV28; J gene: TRBJ1-5; CDR3 protein: CASISGTGRFQPQHF; CDR3 DNA: TGTGCCAGCATCTCCGGGACAGGGCGATTTCAGCCCCAGCATTTT
D gene: TRBD1; clone size: few; V gene: TRBV30; J gene: TRBJ1-5; CDR3 protein: CAWSGQGVLNQPQHF; CDR3 DNA: TGTGCCTGGAGTGGACAGGGAGTACTCAATCAGCCCCAGCATTTT
D gene: -; clone size: few; V gene: TRBV27; J gene: TRBJ2-7; CDR3 protein: CASSLRGRYEQYF; CDR3 DNA: TGTGCCAGCAGTTTACGTGGGAGATACGAGCAGTACTTC
D gene: TRBD2; clone size: -; V gene: TRBV9; J gene: TRBJ2-1; CDR3 protein: CASSVASSGNNEQFF; CDR3 DNA: TGTGCCAGCAGCGTAGCTTCTAGCGGGAACAATGAGCAGTTCTTC
D gene: -; clone size: once; V gene: TRBV11-2; J gene: TRBJ1-2; CDR3 protein: CASSFGVAYGYTF; CDR3 DNA: TGTGCCAGCAGCTTCGGGGTCGCCTATGGCTACACCTTC
D gene: TRBD1; clone size: once; V gene: TRBV7-2; J gene: TRBJ2-2; CDR3 protein: CASSPQGAANTGELFF; CDR3 DNA: TGTGCCAGCAGCCCACAGGGGGCGGCGAACACCGGGGAGCTGTTTTTT
D gene: -; clone size: -; V gene: TRBV19; J gene: TRBJ2-2; CDR3 protein: CASSGSGTGELFF; CDR3 DNA: TGTGCCAGTAGCGGGAGTGGTACCGGGGAGCTGTTTTTT
D gene: TRBD2; clone size: -; V gene: TRBV28; J gene: TRBJ2-2; CDR3 protein: CASSLAANTGELFF; CDR3 DNA: TGTGCCAGCAGCCTAGCGGCGAACACCGGGGAGCTGTTTTTT
D gene: TRBD1; clone size: -; V gene: TRBV6-1; J gene: TRBJ1-5; CDR3 protein: CASSATGRWQPQHF; CDR3 DNA: TGTGCCAGCAGTGCGACAGGGAGGTGGCAGCCCCAGCATTTT
D gene: TRBD2; clone size: once; V gene: TRBV18; J gene: TRBJ2-5; CDR3 protein: CASSPLAVSGGPQETQYF; CDR3 DNA: TGTGCCAGCTCCCCCCTGGCGGTTAGCGGGGGACCCCAAGAGACCCAGTACTTC
D gene: TRBD1; clone size: -; V gene: TRBV27; J gene: TRBJ1-2; CDR3 protein: CASSLWSGGQRGYGYTF; CDR3 DNA: TGTGCCAGCAGTTTATGGTCAGGGGGTCAACGGGGCTATGGCTACACCTTC
D gene: TRBD2; clone size: few; V gene: TRBV7-2; J gene: TRBJ2-2; CDR3 protein: CASSLVGRSGELFF; CDR3 DNA: TGTGCCAGCAGCTTAGTCGGGAGGTCCGGGGAGCTGTTTTTT
D gene: TRBD1; clone size: -; V gene: TRBV10-1; J gene: TRBJ2-7; CDR3 protein: CASSVGGHVNEQYF; CDR3 DNA: TGCGCCAGCAGTGTAGGGGGCCACGTAAACGAGCAGTACTTC
D gene: TRBD1; clone size: -; V gene: TRBV19; J gene: TRBJ2-1; CDR3 protein: CASIGGQGSPLSYNEQFF; CDR3 DNA: TGTGCCAGTATCGGGGGACAGGGGTCCCCCCTCTCCTACAATGAGCAGTTCTTC
D gene: -; clone size: -; V gene: TRBV18; J gene: TRBJ1-4; CDR3 protein: CASSQQGSPNEKLFF; CDR3 DNA: TGTGCCAGCTCACAACAGGGCTCCCCTAATGAAAAACTGTTTTTT
D gene: -; clone size: -; V gene: TRBV30; J gene: TRBJ2-7; CDR3 protein: CAWSVPGYYEQYF; CDR3 DNA: TGTGCCTGGAGTGTCCCCGGGTACTACGAGCAGTACTTC
D gene: -; clone size: -; V gene: TRBV28; J gene: TRBJ1-5; CDR3 protein: CASSFWGDVNQPQHF; CDR3 DNA: TGTGCCAGCAGTTTTTGGGGAGACGTAAATCAGCCCCAGCATTTT
D gene: TRBD1; clone size: -; V gene: TRBV7-3; J gene: TRBJ1-2; CDR3 protein: CASSFTAGQGAGGYTF; CDR3 DNA: TGTGCCAGCAGCTTTACCGCGGGACAGGGGGCGGGTGGCTACACCTTC